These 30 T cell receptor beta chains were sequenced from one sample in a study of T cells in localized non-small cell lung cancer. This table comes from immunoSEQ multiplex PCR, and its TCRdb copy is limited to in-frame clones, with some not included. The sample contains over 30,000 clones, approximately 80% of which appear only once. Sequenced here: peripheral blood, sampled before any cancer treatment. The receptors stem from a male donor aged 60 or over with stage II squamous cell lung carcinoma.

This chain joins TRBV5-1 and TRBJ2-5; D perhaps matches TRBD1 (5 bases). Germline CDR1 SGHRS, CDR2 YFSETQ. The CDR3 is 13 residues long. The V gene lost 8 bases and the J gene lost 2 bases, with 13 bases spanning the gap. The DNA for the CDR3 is TGCGCCAGTGAACGACAGCCACAAGAGACCCAGTACTTC. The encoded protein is CASERQPQETQYF.

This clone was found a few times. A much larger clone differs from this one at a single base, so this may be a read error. CDR3: CASSVEGGAEAFF. The CDR3, as DNA: TGTGCCAGCAGCGTAGAGGGGGGGGCTGAAGCTTTCTTT. The chain is built from TRBV9 and TRBJ1-1; tentatively, D is TRBD1 (6 bases). V dropped 0 bases and J dropped 6 bases, with 9 bases sitting between them. Per germline, CDR1 SGDLS and CDR2 YYNGEE. The CDR3 consists of 13 residues.

This CDR3 reads CAWSTLATGGGNTIYF. The CDR3 region has the DNA TGTGCCTGGAGTACGTTGGCGACAGGGGGTGGAAACACCATATATTTT. The J gene is TRBJ1-3, the V gene TRBV30; 9 bases line up with TRBD1. CDR3 size: 16 residues. CDR1 and CDR2 from the germline V gene are GTSNPN and SVGIG (reference sequence). J gave up 3 bases and V 2 bases, and 8 bases lay outside the gene matches.

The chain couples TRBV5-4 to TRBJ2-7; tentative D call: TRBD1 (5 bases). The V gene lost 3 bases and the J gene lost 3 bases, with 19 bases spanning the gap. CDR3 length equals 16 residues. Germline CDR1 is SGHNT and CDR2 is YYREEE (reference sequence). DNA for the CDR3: TGTGCCAGCAGCTCTGGTGGGGCCAAGCCATTCTACGAGCAGTACTTC. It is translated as CASSSGGAKPFYEQYF. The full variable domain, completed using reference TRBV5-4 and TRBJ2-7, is ETGVTQSPTHLIKTRGQQVTLRCSSQSGHNTVSWYQQALGQGPQFIFQYYREEENGRGNFPPRFSGLQFPNYSSELNVNALELDDSALYLCASSSGGAKPFYEQYFGPGTRLTVT.

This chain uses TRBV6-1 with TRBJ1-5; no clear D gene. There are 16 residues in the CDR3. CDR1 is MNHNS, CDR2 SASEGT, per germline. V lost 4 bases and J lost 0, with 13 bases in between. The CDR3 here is CASSAETQYSNQPQHF. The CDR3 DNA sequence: TGTGCCAGCAGTGCCGAGACACAATATAGCAATCAGCCCCAGCATTTT.

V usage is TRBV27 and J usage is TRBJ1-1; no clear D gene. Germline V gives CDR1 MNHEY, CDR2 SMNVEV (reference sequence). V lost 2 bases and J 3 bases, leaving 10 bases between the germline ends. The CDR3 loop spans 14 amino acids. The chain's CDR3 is CASSLRREYTEAFF. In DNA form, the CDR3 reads TGTGCCAGCAGTTTACGGCGGGAGTACACTGAAGCTTTCTTT.

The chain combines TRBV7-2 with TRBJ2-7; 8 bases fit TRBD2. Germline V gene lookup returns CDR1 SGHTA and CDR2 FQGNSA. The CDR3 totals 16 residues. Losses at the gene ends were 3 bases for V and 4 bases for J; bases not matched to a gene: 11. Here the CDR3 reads CASSLTSGRGGYEQYF. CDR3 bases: TGTGCCAGCAGCTTGACGAGCGGGAGAGGAGGGTACGAGCAGTACTTC.

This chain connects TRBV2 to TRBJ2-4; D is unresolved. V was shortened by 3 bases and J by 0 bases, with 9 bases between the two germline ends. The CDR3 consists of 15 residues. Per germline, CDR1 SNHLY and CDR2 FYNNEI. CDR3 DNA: TGTGCCAGCAGTGAGGAATTCCTAGCCAAAAACATTCAGTACTTC. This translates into CASSEEFLAKNIQYF. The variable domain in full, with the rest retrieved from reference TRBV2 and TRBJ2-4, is EPEVTQTPSHQVTQMGQEVILRCVPISNHLYFYWYRQILGQKVEFLVSFYNNEISEKSEIFDDQFSVERPDGSNFTLKIRSTKLEDSAMYFCASSEEFLAKNIQYFGAGTRLSVL.

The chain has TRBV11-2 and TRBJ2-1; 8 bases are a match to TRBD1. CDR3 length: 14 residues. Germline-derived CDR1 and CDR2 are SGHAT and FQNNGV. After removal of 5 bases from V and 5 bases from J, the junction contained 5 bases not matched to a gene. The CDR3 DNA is TGTGCCAGCAGCGGGACAGGAAACCACAATGAGCAGTTCTTC. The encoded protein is CASSGTGNHNEQFF.

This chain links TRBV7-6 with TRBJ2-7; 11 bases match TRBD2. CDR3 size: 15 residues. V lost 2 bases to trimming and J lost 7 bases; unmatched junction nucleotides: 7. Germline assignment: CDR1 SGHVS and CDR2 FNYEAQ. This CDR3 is CASSLLAGGPREQYF. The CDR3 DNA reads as TGTGCCAGCAGCTTATTAGCGGGGGGGCCGCGTGAGCAGTACTTC.

In DNA, the CDR3 is TGTGCCAGCAGCGTAGACAGGGGGCGCCCCGATGGCTACACCTTC. This gives the protein CASSVDRGRPDGYTF. V is TRBV7-2 and J is TRBJ1-2, with TRBD1 matching 10 bases. With V trimmed by 5 bases and J by 6 bases, 9 bases remained unmatched. CDR1 is SGHTA and CDR2 is FQGNSA in the germline V gene. This CDR3 has 15 residues. Full variable domain (remainder filled in from reference TRBV7-2 and TRBJ1-2): GAGVSQSPSNKVTEKGKDVELRCDPISGHTALYWYRQSLGQGLEFLIYFQGNSAPDKSGLPSDRFSAERTGGSVSTLTIQRTQQEDSAVYLCASSVDRGRPDGYTFGSGTRLTVV.

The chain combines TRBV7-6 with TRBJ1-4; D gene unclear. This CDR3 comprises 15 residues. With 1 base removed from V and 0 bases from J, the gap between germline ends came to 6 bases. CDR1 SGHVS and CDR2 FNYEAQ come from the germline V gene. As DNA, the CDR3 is TGTGCCAGCAGCTTAGGAGCTGCAACTAATGAAAAACTGTTTTTT. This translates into CASSLGAATNEKLFF. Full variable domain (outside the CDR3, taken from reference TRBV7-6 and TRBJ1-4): GAGVSQSPRYKVTKRGQDVALRCDPISGHVSLYWYRQALGQGPEFLTYFNYEAQQDKSGLPNDRFSAERPEGSISTLTIQRTEQRDSAMYRCASSLGAATNEKLFFGSGTQLSVL.

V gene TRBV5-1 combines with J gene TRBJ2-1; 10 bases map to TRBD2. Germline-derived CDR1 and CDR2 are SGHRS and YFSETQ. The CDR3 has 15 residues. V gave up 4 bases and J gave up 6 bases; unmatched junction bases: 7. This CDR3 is CASSPTSGRANEQFF. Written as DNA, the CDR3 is TGCGCCAGCAGCCCTACCAGCGGGAGGGCCAATGAGCAGTTCTTC.

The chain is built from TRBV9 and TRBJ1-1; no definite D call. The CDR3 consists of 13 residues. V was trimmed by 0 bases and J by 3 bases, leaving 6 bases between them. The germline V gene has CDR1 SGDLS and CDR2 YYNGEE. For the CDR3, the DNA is TGTGCCAGCAGCGTAGCGGTTGACACTGAAGCTTTCTTT. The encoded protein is CASSVAVDTEAFF.

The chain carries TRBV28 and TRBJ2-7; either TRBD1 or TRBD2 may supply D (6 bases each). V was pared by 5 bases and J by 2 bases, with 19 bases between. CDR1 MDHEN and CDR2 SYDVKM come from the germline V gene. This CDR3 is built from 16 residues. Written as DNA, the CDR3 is TGTGCCAGCAGTAACACAAGGGGGGTCCCACCCTACGAGCAGTACTTC. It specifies CASSNTRGVPPYEQYF. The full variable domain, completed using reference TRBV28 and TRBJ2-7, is DVKVTQSSRYLVKRTGEKVFLECVQDMDHENMFWYRQDPGLGLRLIYFSYDVKMKEKGDIPEGYSVSREKKERFSLILESASTNQTSMYLCASSNTRGVPPYEQYFGPGTRLTVT.

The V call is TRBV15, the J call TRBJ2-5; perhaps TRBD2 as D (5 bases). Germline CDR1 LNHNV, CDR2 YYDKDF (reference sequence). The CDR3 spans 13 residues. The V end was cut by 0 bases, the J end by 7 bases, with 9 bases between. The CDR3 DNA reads TGTGCCACCAGCAGAGATCGGGGATGGACCCAGTACTTC. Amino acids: CATSRDRGWTQYF. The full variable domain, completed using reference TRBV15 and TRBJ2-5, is DAMVIQNPRYQVTQFGKPVTLSCSQTLNHNVMYWYQQKSSQAPKLLFHYYDKDFNNEADTPDNFQSRRPNTSFCFLDIRSPGLGDTAMYLCATSRDRGWTQYFGPGTRLLVL.

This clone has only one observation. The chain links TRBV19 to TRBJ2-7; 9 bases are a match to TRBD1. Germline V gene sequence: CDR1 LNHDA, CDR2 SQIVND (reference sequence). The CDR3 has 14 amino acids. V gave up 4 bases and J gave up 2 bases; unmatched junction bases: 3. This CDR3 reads CASSRTGVAYEQYF. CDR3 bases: TGTGCCAGTAGTAGGACAGGGGTAGCCTACGAGCAGTACTTC.

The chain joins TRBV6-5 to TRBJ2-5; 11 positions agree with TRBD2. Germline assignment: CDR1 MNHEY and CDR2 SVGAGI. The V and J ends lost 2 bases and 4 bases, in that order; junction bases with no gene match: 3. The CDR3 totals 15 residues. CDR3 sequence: CASSYRLAGRETQYF. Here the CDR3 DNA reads TGTGCCAGCAGTTACCGACTAGCGGGAAGAGAGACCCAGTACTTC.

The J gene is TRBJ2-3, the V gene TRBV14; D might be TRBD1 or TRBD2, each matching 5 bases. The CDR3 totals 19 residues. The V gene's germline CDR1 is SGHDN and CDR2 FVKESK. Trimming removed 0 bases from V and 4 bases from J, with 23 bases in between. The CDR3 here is CASSQDPGSFWGTADTQYF. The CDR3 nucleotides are TGTGCCAGCAGCCAAGATCCAGGGTCGTTTTGGGGGACCGCAGATACGCAGTATTTT.

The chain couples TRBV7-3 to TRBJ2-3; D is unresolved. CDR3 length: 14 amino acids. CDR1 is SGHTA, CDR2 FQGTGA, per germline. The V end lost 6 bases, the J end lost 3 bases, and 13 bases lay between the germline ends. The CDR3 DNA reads TGTGCCAGCAGAAAGAATCGTGGGACAGATACGCAGTATTTT. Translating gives CASRKNRGTDTQYF.

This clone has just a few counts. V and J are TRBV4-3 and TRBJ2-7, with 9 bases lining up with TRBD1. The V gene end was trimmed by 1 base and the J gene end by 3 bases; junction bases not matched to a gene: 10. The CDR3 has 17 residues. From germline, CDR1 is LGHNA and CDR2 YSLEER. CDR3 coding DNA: TGCGCCAGCAGCCAAGCTTGGGGCACAGGGGGCCTCTACGAGCAGTACTTC. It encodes CASSQAWGTGGLYEQYF.

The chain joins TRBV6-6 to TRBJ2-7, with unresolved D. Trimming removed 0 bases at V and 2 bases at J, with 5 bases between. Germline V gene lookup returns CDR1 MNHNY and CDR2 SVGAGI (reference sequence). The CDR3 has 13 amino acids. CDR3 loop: CASSYSPTYEQYF. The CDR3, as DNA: TGTGCCAGCAGTTACTCCCCCACCTACGAGCAGTACTTC.

CDR3 sequence (DNA): TGTGCCAGCAGCCTTGGCGGACAGGGCCAAGAGACCCAGTACTTC. Translation: CASSLGGQGQETQYF. This chain connects TRBV16 to TRBJ2-5, with 8 bases aligning to TRBD1. After removal of 4 bases from V and 1 base from J, the junction contained 5 bases not matched to a gene. Per the germline V gene, CDR1 is KGHSY and CDR2 is FQNENV. CDR3 length: 15 residues.

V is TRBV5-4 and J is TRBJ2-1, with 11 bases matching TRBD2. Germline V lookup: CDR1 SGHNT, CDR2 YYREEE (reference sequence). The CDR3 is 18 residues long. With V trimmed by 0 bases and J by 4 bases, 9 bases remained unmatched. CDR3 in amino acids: CASSLALASGRQYNEQFF. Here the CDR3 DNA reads TGTGCCAGCAGCTTGGCCTTGGCTAGCGGGAGGCAATACAATGAGCAGTTCTTC.

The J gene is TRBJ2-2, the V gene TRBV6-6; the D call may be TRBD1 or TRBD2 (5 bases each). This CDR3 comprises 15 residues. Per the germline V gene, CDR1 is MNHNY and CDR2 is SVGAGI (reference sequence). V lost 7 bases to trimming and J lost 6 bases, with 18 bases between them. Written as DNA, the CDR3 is TGTGCCAGCACCCCGACCAGGGAGACCGCCGGGGAGCTGTTTTTT. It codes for CASTPTRETAGELFF.

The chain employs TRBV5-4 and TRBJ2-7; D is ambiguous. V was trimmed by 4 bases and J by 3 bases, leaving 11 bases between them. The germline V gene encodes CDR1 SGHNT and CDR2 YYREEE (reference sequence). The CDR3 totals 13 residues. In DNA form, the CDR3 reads TGTGCCAGCAGCCAAGCGCCGGGCTACGAGCAGTACTTC. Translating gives CASSQAPGYEQYF.

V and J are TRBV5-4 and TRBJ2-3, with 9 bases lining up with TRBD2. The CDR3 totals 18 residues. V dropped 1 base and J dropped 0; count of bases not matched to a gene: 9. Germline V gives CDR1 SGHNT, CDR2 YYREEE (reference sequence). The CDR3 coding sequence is TGTGCCAGCAGCTTGCCTAGCGGGGTTTATTCTAGCACAGATACGCAGTATTTT. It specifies CASSLPSGVYSSTDTQYF.

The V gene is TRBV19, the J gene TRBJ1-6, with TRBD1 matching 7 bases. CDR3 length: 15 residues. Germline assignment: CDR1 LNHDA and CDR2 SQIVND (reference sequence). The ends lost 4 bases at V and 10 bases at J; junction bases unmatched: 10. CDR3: CASSSGTAKTSPLHF. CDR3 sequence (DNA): TGTGCCAGTAGTAGCGGGACAGCAAAAACATCACCCCTCCACTTT. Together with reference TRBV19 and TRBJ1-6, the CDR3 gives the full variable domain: DGGITQSPKYLFRKEGQNVTLSCEQNLNHDAMYWYRQDPGQGLRLIYYSQIVNDFQKGDIAEGYSVSREKKESFPLTVTSAQKNPTAFYLCASSSGTAKTSPLHFGNGTRLTVT.

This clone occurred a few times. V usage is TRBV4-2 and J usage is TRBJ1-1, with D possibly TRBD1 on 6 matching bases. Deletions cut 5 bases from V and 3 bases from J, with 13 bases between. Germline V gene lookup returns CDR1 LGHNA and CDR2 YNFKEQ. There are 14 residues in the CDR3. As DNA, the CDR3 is TGTGCCAGCAGCTTAAGGGGGGGGGACACTGAAGCTTTCTTT. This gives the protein CASSLRGGDTEAFF.

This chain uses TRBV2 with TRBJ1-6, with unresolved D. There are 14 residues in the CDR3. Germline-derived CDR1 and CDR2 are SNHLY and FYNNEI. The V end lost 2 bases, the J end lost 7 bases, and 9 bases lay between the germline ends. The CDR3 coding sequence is TGTGCCAGCAGTGAAAGGAGCAGGAATTCACCCCTCCACTTT. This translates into CASSERSRNSPLHF. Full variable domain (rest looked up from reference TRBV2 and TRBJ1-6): EPEVTQTPSHQVTQMGQEVILRCVPISNHLYFYWYRQILGQKVEFLVSFYNNEISEKSEIFDDQFSVERPDGSNFTLKIRSTKLEDSAMYFCASSERSRNSPLHFGNGTRLTVT.